This TCR beta chain emerged from a study of human CD4 T cells and Enterobacteriaceae. All CD4+ cells other than CD45RA+CCR7+CD95- naive cells were sorted as memory, over 95% pure. Profiling relied on immunoSEQ multiplex PCR, and the TCRdb table lists in-frame clones only, not all of them. The sample has 27,000 or so clones, almost 85% seen once; the top ten hold over 1.5%. Germline V gives CDR1 LNHDA, CDR2 SQIVND (reference sequence). This CDR3 has 17 residues. V was clipped by 4 bases and J by 5 bases; unmatched bases: 16. Material: memory CD4+ T cells from blood. J is TRBJ2-5 and V is TRBV19, with 7 positions matching TRBD2. The TCR sequence derives from a human donor in good health. This CDR3 is CASSRWGGQGEGETQYF. DNA of the CDR3: TGTGCCAGTAGTAGATGGGGAGGGCAGGGTGAGGGGGAGACCCAGTACTTC.